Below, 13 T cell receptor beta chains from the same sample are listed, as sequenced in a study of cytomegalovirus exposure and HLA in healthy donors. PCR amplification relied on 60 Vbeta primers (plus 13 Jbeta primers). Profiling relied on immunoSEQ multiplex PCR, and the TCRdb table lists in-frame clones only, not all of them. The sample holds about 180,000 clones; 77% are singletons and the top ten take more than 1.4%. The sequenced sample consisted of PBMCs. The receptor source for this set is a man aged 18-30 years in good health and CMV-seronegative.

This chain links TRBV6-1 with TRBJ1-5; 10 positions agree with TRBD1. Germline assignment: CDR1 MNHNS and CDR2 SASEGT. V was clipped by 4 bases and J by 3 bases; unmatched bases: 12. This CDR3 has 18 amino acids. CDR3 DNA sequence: TGTGCCAGCAGTGGGGCCCGGGACAGGGGTCGTGTCAATCAGCCCCAGCATTTT. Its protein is CASSGARDRGRVNQPQHF.

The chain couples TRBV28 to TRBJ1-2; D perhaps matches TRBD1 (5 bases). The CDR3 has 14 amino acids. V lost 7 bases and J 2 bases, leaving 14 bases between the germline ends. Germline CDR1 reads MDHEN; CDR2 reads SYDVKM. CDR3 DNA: TGTGCCAGCAATTCGCCAGGGTTGAACTATGGCTACACCTTC. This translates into CASNSPGLNYGYTF.

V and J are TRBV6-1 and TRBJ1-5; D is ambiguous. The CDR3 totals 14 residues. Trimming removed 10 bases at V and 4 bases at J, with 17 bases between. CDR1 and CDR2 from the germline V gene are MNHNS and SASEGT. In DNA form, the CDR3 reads TGTGCCACCCGTCTGACGGCGGGAAATCAGCCCCAGCATTTT. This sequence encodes CATRLTAGNQPQHF.

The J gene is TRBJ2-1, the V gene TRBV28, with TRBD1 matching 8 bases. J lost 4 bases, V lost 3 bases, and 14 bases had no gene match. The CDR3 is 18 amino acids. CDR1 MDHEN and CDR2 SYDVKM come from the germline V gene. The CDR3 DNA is TGTGCCAGCAGTTTCAGGGGGCGCTTGTTAGCCGGATACAATGAGCAGTTCTTC. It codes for CASSFRGRLLAGYNEQFF.

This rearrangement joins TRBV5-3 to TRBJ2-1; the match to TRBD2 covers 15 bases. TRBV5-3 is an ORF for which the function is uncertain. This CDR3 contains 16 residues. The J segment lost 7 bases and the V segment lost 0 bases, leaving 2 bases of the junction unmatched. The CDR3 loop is CARSLGGTSGGNEQFF. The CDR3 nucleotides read TGTGCCAGAAGCTTGGGGGGGACTAGCGGGGGGAATGAGCAGTTCTTC.

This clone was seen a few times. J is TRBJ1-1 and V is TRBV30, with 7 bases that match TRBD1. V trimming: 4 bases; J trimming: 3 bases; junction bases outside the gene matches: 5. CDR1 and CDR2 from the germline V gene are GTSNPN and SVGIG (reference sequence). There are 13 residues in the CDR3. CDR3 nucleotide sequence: TGTGCCTGGAAACCGACAGGGTACACTGAAGCTTTCTTT. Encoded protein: CAWKPTGYTEAFF.

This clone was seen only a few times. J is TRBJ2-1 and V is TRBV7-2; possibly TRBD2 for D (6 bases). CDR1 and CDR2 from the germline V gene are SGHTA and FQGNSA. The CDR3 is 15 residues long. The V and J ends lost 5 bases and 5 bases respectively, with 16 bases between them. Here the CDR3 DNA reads TGTGCCAGCAGCCCAGCCGGACTACTTAACAATGAGCAGTTCTTC. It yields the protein CASSPAGLLNNEQFF. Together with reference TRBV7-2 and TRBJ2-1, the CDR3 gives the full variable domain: GAGVSQSPSNKVTEKGKDVELRCDPISGHTALYWYRQSLGQGLEFLIYFQGNSAPDKSGLPSDRFSAERTGGSVSTLTIQRTQQEDSAVYLCASSPAGLLNNEQFFGPGTRLTVL.

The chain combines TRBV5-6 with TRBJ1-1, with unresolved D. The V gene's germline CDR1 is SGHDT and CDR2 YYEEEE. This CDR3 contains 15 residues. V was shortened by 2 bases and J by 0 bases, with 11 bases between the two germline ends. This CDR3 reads CASSFWEFMNTEAFF. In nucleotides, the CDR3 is TGTGCCAGCAGCTTTTGGGAGTTCATGAACACTGAAGCTTTCTTT.

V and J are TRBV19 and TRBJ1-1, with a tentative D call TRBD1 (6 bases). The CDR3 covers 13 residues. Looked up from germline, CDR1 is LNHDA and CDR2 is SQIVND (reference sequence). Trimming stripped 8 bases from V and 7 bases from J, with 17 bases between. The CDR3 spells CASSGETGLEAFF. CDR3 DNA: TGTGCCAGTTCCGGGGAAACAGGGCTTGAAGCTTTCTTT. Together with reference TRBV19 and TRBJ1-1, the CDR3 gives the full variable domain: DGGITQSPKYLFRKEGQNVTLSCEQNLNHDAMYWYRQDPGQGLRLIYYSQIVNDFQKGDIAEGYSVSREKKESFPLTVTSAQKNPTAFYLCASSGETGLEAFFGQGTRLTVV.

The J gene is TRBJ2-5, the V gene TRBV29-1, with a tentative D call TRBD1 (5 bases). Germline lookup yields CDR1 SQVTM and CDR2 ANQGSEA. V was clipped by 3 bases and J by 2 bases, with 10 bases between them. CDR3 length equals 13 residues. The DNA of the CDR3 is TGCAGCGTTGAGGTAGGGGCTCAAGAGACCCAGTACTTC. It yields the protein CSVEVGAQETQYF.

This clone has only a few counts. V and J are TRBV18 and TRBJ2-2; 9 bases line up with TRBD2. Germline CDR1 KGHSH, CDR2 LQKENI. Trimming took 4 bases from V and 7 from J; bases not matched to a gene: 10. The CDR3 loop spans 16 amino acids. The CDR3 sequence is CASSHSPGLAVGELFF. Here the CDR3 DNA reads TGTGCCAGCTCACATTCACCGGGACTAGCCGTCGGGGAGCTGTTTTTT.

The CDR3 loop reads CASSLWVWRTEAFF. The CDR3 nucleotides are TGTGCCAGCAGCTTGTGGGTTTGGAGAACTGAAGCTTTCTTT. This rearrangement joins TRBV5-6 to TRBJ1-1; D not certain. Trimming left V 1 base short and J 5 bases short, with 12 bases between. This CDR3 spans 14 amino acids. Per the germline V gene, CDR1 is SGHDT and CDR2 is YYEEEE.

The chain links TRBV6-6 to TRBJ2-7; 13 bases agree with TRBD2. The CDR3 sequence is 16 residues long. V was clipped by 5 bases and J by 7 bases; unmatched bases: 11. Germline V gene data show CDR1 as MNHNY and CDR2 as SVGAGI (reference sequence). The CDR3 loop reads CASSVRATSGRWEQYF. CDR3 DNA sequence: TGTGCCAGCAGTGTAAGGGCGACTAGCGGGAGGTGGGAGCAGTACTTC.